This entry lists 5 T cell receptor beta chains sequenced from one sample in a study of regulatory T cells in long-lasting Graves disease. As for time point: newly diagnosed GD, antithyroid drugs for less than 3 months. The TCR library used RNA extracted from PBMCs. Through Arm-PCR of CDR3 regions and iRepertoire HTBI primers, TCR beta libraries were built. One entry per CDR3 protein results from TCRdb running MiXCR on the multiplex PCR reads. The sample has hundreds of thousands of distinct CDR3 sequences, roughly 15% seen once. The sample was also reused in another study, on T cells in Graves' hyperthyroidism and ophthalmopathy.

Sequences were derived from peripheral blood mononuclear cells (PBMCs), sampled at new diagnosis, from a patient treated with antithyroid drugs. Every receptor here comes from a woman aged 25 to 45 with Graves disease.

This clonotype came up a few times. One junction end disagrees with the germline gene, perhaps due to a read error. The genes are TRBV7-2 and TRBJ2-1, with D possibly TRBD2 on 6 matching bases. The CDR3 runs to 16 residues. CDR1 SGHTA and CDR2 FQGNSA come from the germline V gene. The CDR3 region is CASSGRTGASYNEQSF. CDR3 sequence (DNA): TGTGCCAGCTCGGGACGGACGGGAGCCTCCTACAATGAGCAGTCCTTC.

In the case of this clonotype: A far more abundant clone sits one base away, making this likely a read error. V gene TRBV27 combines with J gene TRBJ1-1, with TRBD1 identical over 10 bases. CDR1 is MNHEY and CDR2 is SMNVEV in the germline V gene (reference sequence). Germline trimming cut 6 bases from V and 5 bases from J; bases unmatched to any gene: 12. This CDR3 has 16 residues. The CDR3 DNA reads TGTGCCAGCAGCCCCAGACAGGGGGCGCGATATACTGAAGCTTTCTTT. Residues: CASSPRQGARYTEAFF.

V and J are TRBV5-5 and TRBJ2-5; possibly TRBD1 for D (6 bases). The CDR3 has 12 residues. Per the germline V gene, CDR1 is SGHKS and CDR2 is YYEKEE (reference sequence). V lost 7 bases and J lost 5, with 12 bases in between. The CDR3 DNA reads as TGTGCCAGCGGCTCTGACAGGGAGACCCAGTACTTC. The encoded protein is CASGSDRETQYF.

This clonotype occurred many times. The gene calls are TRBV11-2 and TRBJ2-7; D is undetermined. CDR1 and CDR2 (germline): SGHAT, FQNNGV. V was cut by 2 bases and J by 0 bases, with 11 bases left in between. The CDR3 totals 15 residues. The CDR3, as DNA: TGTGCCAGCAGCTTATTGGGAACATTCTCCTACGAGCAGTACTTC. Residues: CASSLLGTFSYEQYF.

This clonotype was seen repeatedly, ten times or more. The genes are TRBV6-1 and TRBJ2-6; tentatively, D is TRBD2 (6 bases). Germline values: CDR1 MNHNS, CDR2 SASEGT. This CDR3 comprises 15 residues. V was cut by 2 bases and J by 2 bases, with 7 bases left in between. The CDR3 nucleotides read TGTGCCAGCAGTGAATGGGGGGCTGGGGCCAACGTCCTGACTTTC. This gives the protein CASSEWGAGANVLTF.